A selection of T cell receptor beta chains follows, all from one sample in a study of CD8 T cells in Susac syndrome. TCRdb recomputed calls from the immunoSEQ multiplex PCR reads with MiXCR, one row per CDR3 protein. The sample shows 90,000 to 150,000 distinct CDR3 sequences, 94% of them seen only once. Material: CD4+ T cells from PBMCs. Receptors originate from a human donor in good health. The CDR3 runs from the conserved cysteine through the conserved F or W. Fields, in order: V gene, J gene, D gene, clone size, CDR3 DNA, CDR3 protein. D genes are given only for firm matches. Size tells how often a clone was seen (once, few, many) or the class of an expanded clone, and some rows leave it out.

V: TRBV12-3/TRBV12-4
J: TRBJ2-1
D: TRBD1
size: -
DNA: TGTGCCAGCAGTCTCGACAGGGAGTACAATGAGCAGTTCTTC
CDR3: CASSLDREYNEQFF

V: TRBV12-3/TRBV12-4
J: TRBJ2-3
D: TRBD1
size: -
DNA: TGTGCCAGCAGTTTAAGGGGGCGTAACACAGATACGCAGTATTTT
CDR3: CASSLRGRNTDTQYF

V: TRBV5-4
J: TRBJ2-5
D: TRBD1
size: -
DNA: TGTGCCAGCAGCTCGTCCCGACAGGGTAGCAAGACCCAGTACTTC
CDR3: CASSSSRQGSKTQYF

V: TRBV6-6
J: TRBJ1-5
D: -
size: -
DNA: TGTGCCAGCAGCGGGGGTAATCAGCCCCAGCATTTT
CDR3: CASSGGNQPQHF

V: TRBV19
J: TRBJ2-4
D: TRBD1
size: -
DNA: TGTGCCAGTAGTCTCGGGACAGCTCAGGACATTCAGTACTTC
CDR3: CASSLGTAQDIQYF

V: TRBV28
J: TRBJ2-7
D: -
size: -
DNA: TGTGCCAGCAGTCCATTCGCCTTTTCCTACGAGCAGTACTTC
CDR3: CASSPFAFSYEQYF

V: TRBV6-6
J: TRBJ2-2
D: -
size: -
DNA: TGTGCCAGCAGTTGGACAGTAAGGACCGGGGAGCTGTTTTTT
CDR3: CASSWTVRTGELFF

V: TRBV3-1
J: TRBJ2-3
D: TRBD2
size: -
DNA: TGTGCCAGCAGCCAAGACCCCAAAGCGGGAGGATCTAACTCCACAGATACGCAGTATTTT
CDR3: CASSQDPKAGGSNSTDTQYF

V: TRBV12-3/TRBV12-4
J: TRBJ2-2
D: -
size: -
DNA: TGTGCCAGCAGATATAGGGGGGCGAACACCGGGGAGCTGTTTTTT
CDR3: CASRYRGANTGELFF

V: TRBV18
J: TRBJ1-1
D: -
size: -
DNA: TGTGCCAGCTCACCAAGACTCGTGAACACTGAAGCTTTCTTT
CDR3: CASSPRLVNTEAFF

V: TRBV18
J: TRBJ2-1
D: TRBD2
size: -
DNA: TGTGCCAGCTCACCACAAAGCGGGGAGGGGAATGAGCAGTTCTTC
CDR3: CASSPQSGEGNEQFF

V: TRBV3-1
J: TRBJ2-4
D: -
size: -
DNA: TGTGCCAGCAGCCAAGGGGTACAGGGAGCCAAAAACATTCAGTACTTC
CDR3: CASSQGVQGAKNIQYF

V: TRBV6-6
J: TRBJ2-2
D: -
size: -
DNA: TGTGCCAGCAGTCAACAGGAAAACACCGGGGAGCTGTTTTTT
CDR3: CASSQQENTGELFF

V: TRBV12-3/TRBV12-4
J: TRBJ2-7
D: -
size: once
DNA: TGTGCCAGCAGTCCCCGGCAGGCGTCTATGGGCGAGCAGTACTTC
CDR3: CASSPRQASMGEQYF

V: TRBV27
J: TRBJ2-5
D: -
size: -
DNA: TGTGCCAGCCGGACACGGGGAACCCCGGGTAGCGGATCAGGGGGCCAGTACTTC
CDR3: CASRTRGTPGSGSGGQYF

V: TRBV25-1
J: TRBJ1-2
D: TRBD1
size: -
DNA: TGTGCCAGCAGTGAATCCCCAGGGGGAAGGAACTATGGCTACACCTTC
CDR3: CASSESPGGRNYGYTF

V: TRBV3-1
J: TRBJ2-7
D: TRBD2
size: -
DNA: TGTGCCAGCAGCCTGGGAGGGACTAGCGGGAGATTACAGCAGTACTTC
CDR3: CASSLGGTSGRLQQYF

V: TRBV29-1
J: TRBJ1-2
D: -
size: -
DNA: TGCAGCGTTGACCGAGGACAGCCTCAGGGCTACACCTTC
CDR3: CSVDRGQPQGYTF

V: TRBV29-1
J: TRBJ2-5
D: TRBD2
size: -
DNA: TGCAGCGTCGACGGGGTAGCGGGGAAAGAGACCCAGTACTTC
CDR3: CSVDGVAGKETQYF

V: TRBV28
J: TRBJ2-1
D: -
size: -
DNA: TGTGCCAGCAGCCGCTCTCGAGGCGGAGACTCCTACAATGAGCAGTTCTTC
CDR3: CASSRSRGGDSYNEQFF

V: TRBV6-5
J: TRBJ1-1
D: -
size: -
DNA: TGTGCCAGCAGAAAAGGGGCAGACTTGAACACTGAAGCTTTCTTT
CDR3: CASRKGADLNTEAFF

V: TRBV6-2/TRBV6-3
J: TRBJ2-7
D: -
size: -
DNA: TGTGCCAGCAGTACCGTCTCAGAGCAGTACTTC
CDR3: CASSTVSEQYF

V: TRBV3-1
J: TRBJ1-1
D: -
size: few
DNA: TGTGCCAGCAGCCAAGTCGGGGTGAACACTGAAGCTTTCTTT
CDR3: CASSQVGVNTEAFF

V: TRBV3-1
J: TRBJ2-7
D: -
size: -
DNA: TGTGCCAGCAGGGGACTGTACGAGCAGTACTTC
CDR3: CASRGLYEQYF

V: TRBV30
J: TRBJ2-3
D: -
size: -
DNA: TGTGCCTGGGGGGCCGGGGCGAACACAGATACGCAGTATTTT
CDR3: CAWGAGANTDTQYF

V: TRBV4-3
J: TRBJ2-7
D: TRBD1
size: -
DNA: TGCGCCAGCAGCCCGGGACAGGGAACCGAGCAGTACTTC
CDR3: CASSPGQGTEQYF

V: TRBV7-6
J: TRBJ2-3
D: -
size: few
DNA: TGTGCCAGCAGCTACCGCAGGCTTAGCACAGATACGCAGTATTTT
CDR3: CASSYRRLSTDTQYF

V: TRBV5-1
J: TRBJ2-7
D: -
size: -
DNA: TGCGCCAGCAGCTTGGCTAGCGAGAACTACGAGCAGTACTTC
CDR3: CASSLASENYEQYF

V: TRBV20-1
J: TRBJ2-1
D: -
size: once
DNA: TGCAGTGCTAGCGGGGCAGGGAGGTTCACTCAGAATGAGCAGTTCTTC
CDR3: CSASGAGRFTQNEQFF

V: TRBV12-3/TRBV12-4
J: TRBJ2-1
D: TRBD2
size: -
DNA: TGTGCCAGCAGTTCCTCTAGCGGGAGCGTTTCCTACAATGAGCAGTTCTTC
CDR3: CASSSSSGSVSYNEQFF

V: TRBV14
J: TRBJ1-2
D: TRBD1
size: -
DNA: TGTGCCAGCAGCCAAGTCGGGACAGACTATGGCTACACCTTC
CDR3: CASSQVGTDYGYTF

V: TRBV5-4
J: TRBJ2-2
D: -
size: -
DNA: TGTGCCAGCAGCACCGGGGCCGCTTCCGAACACGGGGAGCTGTTTTTT
CDR3: CASSTGAASEHGELFF

V: TRBV3-1
J: TRBJ2-1
D: TRBD2
size: -
DNA: TGTGCCGTCGGGACTAGCGGGTGGAATGAGCAGTTCTTC
CDR3: CAVGTSGWNEQFF

V: TRBV9
J: TRBJ2-1
D: TRBD2
size: -
DNA: TGTGCCAGCAGCGAGAGGCTAGCGGAACACAATGAGCAGTTCTTC
CDR3: CASSERLAEHNEQFF

V: TRBV7-9
J: TRBJ1-4
D: -
size: -
DNA: TGTGCCAGCAGCTTTAGATCGGCGGAAGAAAAACTGTTTTTT
CDR3: CASSFRSAEEKLFF

V: TRBV20-1
J: TRBJ2-5
D: TRBD2
size: -
DNA: TGCAGGCCCACCCGGGGGGGTAACCAAGAGACCCAGTACTTC
CDR3: CRPTRGGNQETQYF

V: TRBV7-2
J: TRBJ2-7
D: TRBD1
size: -
DNA: TGTGCCAGCAGCCAGGGACAGGCGTTCTACGAGCAGTACTTC
CDR3: CASSQGQAFYEQYF

V: TRBV3-1
J: TRBJ2-7
D: -
size: -
DNA: TGTGCCAGCAGCCAAGGGACCTTGAGGGCGAAGGAGCAGTACTTC
CDR3: CASSQGTLRAKEQYF

V: TRBV6-2/TRBV6-3
J: TRBJ2-1
D: -
size: -
DNA: TGTGCCAGCACCCCCGGGGATGAGCAGTTCTTC
CDR3: CASTPGDEQFF

V: TRBV3-1
J: TRBJ2-1
D: TRBD2
size: -
DNA: TGTGCCAGCAGCCAGGACATAGCGGGAGGTTTCAATGAGCAGTTCTTC
CDR3: CASSQDIAGGFNEQFF

V: TRBV19
J: TRBJ2-7
D: -
size: -
DNA: TGTGCCAGTAGTCCCGGGGGTCGGATGAACTCCTACGAGCAGTACTTC
CDR3: CASSPGGRMNSYEQYF

V: TRBV6-5
J: TRBJ1-4
D: TRBD1
size: once
DNA: TGTGCCAGCAGTGACAGGGGAAGGGAATGGGAAAAACTGTTTTTT
CDR3: CASSDRGREWEKLFF

V: TRBV28
J: TRBJ1-5
D: -
size: -
DNA: TGTGCCAGCAGTTTATGGAGGATGGCTAGGCCGGAGCCCCAGCATTTT
CDR3: CASSLWRMARPEPQHF

V: TRBV3-1
J: TRBJ2-2
D: -
size: once
DNA: TGTGCCAGCAGCCAAGAAGGGGGGGCCTGGACCGGGGAGCTGTTTTTT
CDR3: CASSQEGGAWTGELFF

V: TRBV24-1
J: TRBJ2-3
D: TRBD2
size: -
DNA: TGTGCCACCAGTTCAGTAGCGGGTCAGTTAGATACGCAGTATTTT
CDR3: CATSSVAGQLDTQYF

V: TRBV5-1
J: TRBJ1-1
D: TRBD1
size: -
DNA: TGCGCCAGCAGCTTCACAGGGGGCGAGGACACTGAAGCTTTCTTT
CDR3: CASSFTGGEDTEAFF

V: TRBV5-6
J: TRBJ1-4
D: TRBD1
size: -
DNA: TGTGCCAGCAGATCGACAGGGGAAACTAATGAAAAACTGTTTTTT
CDR3: CASRSTGETNEKLFF